Sequencing of this T cell receptor (beta chain) was carried out in a study of beta chain bispecific antibodies for T cell cancers. General observations from the study: The leukemia cells, rather than normal T cells, gave most of the targeted TRBV signal.

Expansion lasted 2 to 4 days, with either anti-CD3 antibody OKT3 or CD3/CD28 beads. Each coculture: some 50,000 target cells, some 50,000 normal T cells, bispecific antibody. The CDR3 runs 15 residues. Germline V CDR1 and CDR2: SGDLS, YYNGEE. The trim removed 0 bases at V and 4 bases at J, leaving 6 bases unmatched. In its sample, this clonotype was seen many times. Its antigen is still unknown. Each CDR3 protein gets one entry after TCRdb re-called the 5' RACE reads with MiXCR. The sample shows 8,000 to 9,000 distinct CDR3 sequences, less than 2.5% of them seen only once. The clonotype originates from a human donor in good health. Some clones in this sample may be carry-over from other donors' samples. The input for sequencing was T cells from a healthy donor cultured with Jurkat leukemia cells, taken from a culture containing an anti-CD19 bispecific antibody. The chain carries TRBV9 and TRBJ1-2; 7 positions match TRBD1. CDR3 region: CASSVDGDSAYGYTF. In DNA form, the CDR3 reads TGTGCCAGCAGCGTAGACGGGGACAGTGCCTATGGCTACACCTTC.